This T cell receptor (beta chain) was captured in a study of blood T cell repertoires in COVID-19. Trimming took 0 bases from V and 3 from J; bases not matched to a gene: 5. CDR1 and CDR2 from the germline V gene are GTSNPN and SVGIG (reference sequence). The CDR3 loop spans 16 amino acids. Clones were read by immunoSEQ multiplex PCR, and TCRdb kept only the in-frame ones, dropping some. The data show 70,000 to 95,000 clones, 88% seen once. Specimen: peripheral blood. This sequence was found in a woman of 80 years or more with acute or convalescent COVID-19. The rearrangement links TRBV30 to TRBJ2-6; TRBD2 agrees at 7 bases. This CDR3 is CAWSVGGGIGANVLTF. In DNA, the CDR3 is TGTGCCTGGAGTGTCGGCGGGGGTATTGGGGCCAACGTCCTGACTTTC. The full variable domain, completed using reference TRBV30 and TRBJ2-6, is SQTIHQWPATLVQPVGSPLSLECTVEGTSNPNLYWYRQAAGRGLQLLFYSVGIGQISSEVPQNLSASRPQDRQFILSSKKLLLSDSGFYLCAWSVGGGIGANVLTFGAGSRLTVL.